Listed here is a single T cell receptor (beta chain). The target antigen is unknown. The data are from a study of T cell repertoires in cytomegalovirus infection. Background on the study: CMV epitopes that were recently identified and HLA-C-restricted were used alongside well-studied HLA-B-restricted ones. CMV infection and matching HLA type were both indicated by public TCR beta signatures. Notes on the study in general: Adding up the frequency of public TCR beta families identified people who carried CMV plus the relevant HLA. There were HLA-C-restricted CMV-specific TCR beta clonotypes dominating the ex vivo response.

This CDR3 region has 15 residues. After removal of 1 base from V and 6 bases from J, the junction contained 4 bases not matched to a gene. The V gene's germline CDR1 is SGHVS and CDR2 FQNEAQ. Via MiXCR, TCRdb re-called the reads, giving one row per CDR3 protein. Of a few hundred thousand distinct CDR3 sequences listed, about 35% are singletons. The origin of this receptor is a human donor in good health (CMV status not recorded). Some clones in this sample may be carry-over from other donors' samples. Here the sequenced sample was cultured PBMCs, taken from culture after CMV antigen stimulation. The chain uses TRBV7-8 and TRBJ2-1; 9 nucleotides agree with TRBD1. CDR3 nucleotide sequence: TGTGCCAGCAGCTTAGAGGGGACAGGGATCAATGAGCAGTTCTTC. As protein: CASSLEGTGINEQFF.